This T cell receptor beta chain emerged from a study of cytomegalovirus exposure and HLA in healthy donors. Study information: T cells numbering about 180 million yielded more than 100 million unique TCR beta sequences in an earlier analysis.

This clone has only one observation. The CDR3 is 15 residues long. The V gene's germline CDR1 is WNHNN and CDR2 SYGVQD (reference sequence). The ends lost 3 bases at V and 2 bases at J; junction bases unmatched: 5. Use of 60 Vbeta and 13 Jbeta primers characterized the PCR. The repertoire was sequenced with immunoSEQ multiplex PCR; TCRdb's copy has only in-frame clones and lacks some. The sample holds about 200,000 clones, roughly 90% seen once. The genes are TRBV10-1 and TRBJ2-7; the match to TRBD2 covers 9 bases. The sequenced sample consisted of PBMCs. The sequence derives from a woman in her thirties in good health and CMV-seronegative. The CDR3 is CASSEYSGGTYEQYF. The DNA of the CDR3 is TGCGCCAGCAGTGAATACAGCGGGGGGACCTACGAGCAGTACTTC.